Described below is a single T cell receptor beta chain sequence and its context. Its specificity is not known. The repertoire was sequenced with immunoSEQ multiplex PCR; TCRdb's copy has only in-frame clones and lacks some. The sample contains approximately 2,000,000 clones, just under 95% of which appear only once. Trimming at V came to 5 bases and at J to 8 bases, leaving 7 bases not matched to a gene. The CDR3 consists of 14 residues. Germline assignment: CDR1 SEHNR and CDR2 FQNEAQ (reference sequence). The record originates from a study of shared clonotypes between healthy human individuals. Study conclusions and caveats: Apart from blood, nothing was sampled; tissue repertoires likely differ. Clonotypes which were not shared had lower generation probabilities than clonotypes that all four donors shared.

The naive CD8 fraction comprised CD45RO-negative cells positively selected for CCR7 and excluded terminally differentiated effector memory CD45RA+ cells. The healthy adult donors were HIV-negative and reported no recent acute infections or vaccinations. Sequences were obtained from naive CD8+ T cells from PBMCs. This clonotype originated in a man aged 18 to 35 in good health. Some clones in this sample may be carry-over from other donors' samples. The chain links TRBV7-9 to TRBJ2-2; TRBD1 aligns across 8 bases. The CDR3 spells CASSDARGRGELFF. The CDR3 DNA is TGTGCCAGCAGCGATGCCAGGGGGCGTGGGGAGCTGTTTTTT.